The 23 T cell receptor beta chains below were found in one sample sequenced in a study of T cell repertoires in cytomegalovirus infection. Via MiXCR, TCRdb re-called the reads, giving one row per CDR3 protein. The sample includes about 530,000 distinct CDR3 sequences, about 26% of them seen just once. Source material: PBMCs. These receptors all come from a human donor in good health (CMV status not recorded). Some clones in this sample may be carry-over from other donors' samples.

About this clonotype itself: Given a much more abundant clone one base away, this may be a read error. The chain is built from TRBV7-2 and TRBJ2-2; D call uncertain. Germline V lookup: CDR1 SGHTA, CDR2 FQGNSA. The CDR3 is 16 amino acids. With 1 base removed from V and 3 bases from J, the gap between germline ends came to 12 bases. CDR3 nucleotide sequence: TGTGCCAGCAGCTTAGGAGTTGGGAAGCACACCGGGGAGCTGTTTTTT. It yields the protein CASSLGVGKHTGELFF.

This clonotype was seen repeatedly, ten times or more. CDR3 sequence: CASSPLGADTQYF. CDR3 sequence (DNA): TGTGCCAGCAGCCCACTAGGGGCAGATACGCAGTATTTT. The V gene is TRBV7-2, the J gene TRBJ2-3; perhaps D is TRBD1 or TRBD2 (5 bases each). V was clipped by 5 bases and J by 4 bases, with 10 bases between them. This CDR3 has 13 residues. Germline CDR1 and CDR2: SGHTA and FQGNSA.

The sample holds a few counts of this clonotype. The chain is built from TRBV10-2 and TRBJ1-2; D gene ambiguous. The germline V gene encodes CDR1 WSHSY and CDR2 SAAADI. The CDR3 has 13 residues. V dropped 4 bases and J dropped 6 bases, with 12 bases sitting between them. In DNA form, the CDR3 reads TGCGCCAGCAGTGGGGATTTAAAGAATGGCTACACCTTC. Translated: CASSGDLKNGYTF.

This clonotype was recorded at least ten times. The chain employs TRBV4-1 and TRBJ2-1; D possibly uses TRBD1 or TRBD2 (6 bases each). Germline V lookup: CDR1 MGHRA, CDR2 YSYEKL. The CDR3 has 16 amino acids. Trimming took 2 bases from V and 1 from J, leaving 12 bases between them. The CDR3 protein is CASSQSRGASYNEQFF. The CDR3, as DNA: TGCGCCAGCAGCCAATCTAGGGGGGCATCCTACAATGAGCAGTTCTTC.

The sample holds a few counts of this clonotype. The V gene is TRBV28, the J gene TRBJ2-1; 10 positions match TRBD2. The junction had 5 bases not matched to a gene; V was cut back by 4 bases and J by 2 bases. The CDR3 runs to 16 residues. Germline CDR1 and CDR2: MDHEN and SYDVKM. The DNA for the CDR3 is TGTGCCAGCAGTTCGCTTACTAGCGGGACCTACAATGAGCAGTTCTTC. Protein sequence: CASSSLTSGTYNEQFF.

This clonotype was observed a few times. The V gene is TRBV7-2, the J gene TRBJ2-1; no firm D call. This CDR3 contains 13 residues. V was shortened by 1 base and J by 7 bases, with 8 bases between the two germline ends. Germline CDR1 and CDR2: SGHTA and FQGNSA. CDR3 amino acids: CASSLVSRNEQFF. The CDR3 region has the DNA TGTGCCAGCAGCTTAGTCTCCCGGAATGAGCAGTTCTTC.

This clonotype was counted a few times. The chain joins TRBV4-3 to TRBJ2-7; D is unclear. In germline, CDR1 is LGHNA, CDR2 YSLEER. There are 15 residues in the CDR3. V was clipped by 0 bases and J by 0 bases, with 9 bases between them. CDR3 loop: CASSQDVPRSYEQYF. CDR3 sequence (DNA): TGCGCCAGCAGCCAAGATGTTCCGCGCTCCTACGAGCAGTACTTC.

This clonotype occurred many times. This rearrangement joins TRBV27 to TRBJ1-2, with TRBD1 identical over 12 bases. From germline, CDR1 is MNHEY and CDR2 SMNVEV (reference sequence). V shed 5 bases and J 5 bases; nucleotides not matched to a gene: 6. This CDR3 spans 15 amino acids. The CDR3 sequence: CASSPPGQGAYGYTF. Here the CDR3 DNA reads TGTGCCAGCAGTCCCCCGGGACAGGGGGCTTATGGCTACACCTTC.

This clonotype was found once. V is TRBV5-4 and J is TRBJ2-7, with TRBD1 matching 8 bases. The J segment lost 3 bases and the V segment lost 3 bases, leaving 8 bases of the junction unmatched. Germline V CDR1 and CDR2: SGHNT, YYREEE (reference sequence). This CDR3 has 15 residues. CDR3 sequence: CASSSGQGANYEQYV. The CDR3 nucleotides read TGTGCCAGCAGCTCCGGACAGGGTGCCAACTACGAGCAGTACGTC.

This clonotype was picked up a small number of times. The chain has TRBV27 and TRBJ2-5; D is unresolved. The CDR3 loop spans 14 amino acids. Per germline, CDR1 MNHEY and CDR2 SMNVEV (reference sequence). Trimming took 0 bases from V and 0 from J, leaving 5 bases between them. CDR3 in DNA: TGTGCCAGCAGTTTATCCAGGCACCAAGAGACCCAGTACTTC. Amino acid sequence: CASSLSRHQETQYF.

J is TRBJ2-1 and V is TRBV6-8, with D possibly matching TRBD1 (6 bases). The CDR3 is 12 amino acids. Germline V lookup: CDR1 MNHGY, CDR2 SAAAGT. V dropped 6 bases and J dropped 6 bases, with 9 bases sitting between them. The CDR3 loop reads CASSGTPNEQFF. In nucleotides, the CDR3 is TGTGCCAGCAGCGGGACACCCAATGAGCAGTTCTTC.

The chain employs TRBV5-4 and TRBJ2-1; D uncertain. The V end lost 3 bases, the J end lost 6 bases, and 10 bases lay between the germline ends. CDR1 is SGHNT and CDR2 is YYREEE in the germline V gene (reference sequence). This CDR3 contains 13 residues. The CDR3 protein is CASSSKLRNEQFF. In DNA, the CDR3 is TGTGCCAGCAGCTCGAAACTCCGCAATGAGCAGTTCTTC.

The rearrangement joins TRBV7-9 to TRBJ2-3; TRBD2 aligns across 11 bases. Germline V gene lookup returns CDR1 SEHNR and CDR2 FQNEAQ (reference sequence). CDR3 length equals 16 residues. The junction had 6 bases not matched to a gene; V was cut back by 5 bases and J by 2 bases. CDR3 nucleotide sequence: TGTGCCAGCAGCCCCACTAGCGGGAGCTACACAGATACGCAGTATTTT. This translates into CASSPTSGSYTDTQYF. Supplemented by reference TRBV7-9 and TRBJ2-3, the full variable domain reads DTGVSQNPRHKITKRGQNVTFRCDPISEHNRLYWYRQTLGQGPEFLTYFQNEAQLEKSRLLSDRFSAERPKGSFSTLEIQRTEQGDSAMYLCASSPTSGSYTDTQYFGPGTRLTVL.

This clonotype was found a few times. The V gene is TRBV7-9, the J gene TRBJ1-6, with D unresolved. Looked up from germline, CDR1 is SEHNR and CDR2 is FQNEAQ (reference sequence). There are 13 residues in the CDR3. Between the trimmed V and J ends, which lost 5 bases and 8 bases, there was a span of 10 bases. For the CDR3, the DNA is TGTGCCAGCAGCCAAACAGCGGATTCACCCCTCCACTTT. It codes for CASSQTADSPLHF.

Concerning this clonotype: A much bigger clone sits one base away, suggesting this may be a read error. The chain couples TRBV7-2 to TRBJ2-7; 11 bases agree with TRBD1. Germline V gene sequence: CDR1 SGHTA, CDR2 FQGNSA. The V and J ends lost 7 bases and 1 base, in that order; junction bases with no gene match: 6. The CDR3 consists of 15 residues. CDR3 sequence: CASNSGQGASYEQYF. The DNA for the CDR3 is TGTGCCAGCAACTCCGGACAGGGGGCTTCCTACGAGCAGTACTTC. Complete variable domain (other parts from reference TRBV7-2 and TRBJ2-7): GAGVSQSPSNKVTEKGKDVELRCDPISGHTALYWYRQSLGQGLEFLIYFQGNSAPDKSGLPSDRFSAERTGGSVSTLTIQRTQQEDSAVYLCASNSGQGASYEQYFGPGTRLTVT.

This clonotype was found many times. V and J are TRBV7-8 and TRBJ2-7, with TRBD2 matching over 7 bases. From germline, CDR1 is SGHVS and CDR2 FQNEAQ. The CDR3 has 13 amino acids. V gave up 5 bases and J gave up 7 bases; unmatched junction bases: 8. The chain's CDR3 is CASSRSREGEQYF. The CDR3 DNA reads TGTGCCAGCAGCCGTAGCAGGGAGGGTGAGCAGTACTTC.

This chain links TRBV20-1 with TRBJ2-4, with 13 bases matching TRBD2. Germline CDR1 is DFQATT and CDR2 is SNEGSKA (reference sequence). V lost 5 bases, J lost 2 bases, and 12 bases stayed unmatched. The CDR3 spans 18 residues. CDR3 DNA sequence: TGCAGTGCTGGCAAGCCTCCGGGACTAGCGGGAACCAAAAACATTCAGTACTTC. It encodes CSAGKPPGLAGTKNIQYF.

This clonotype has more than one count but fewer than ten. The CDR3 DNA reads as TGTGCCAGCAGTCAAACCCCGGGACAGAGCACAGATACGCAGTATTTT. This gives the protein CASSQTPGQSTDTQYF. The V and J genes are TRBV27 and TRBJ2-3; TRBD1 matches at 7 bases. The CDR3 runs to 16 residues. V lost 5 bases and J lost 0; bases outside the gene matches: 8. Germline values: CDR1 MNHEY, CDR2 SMNVEV (reference sequence).

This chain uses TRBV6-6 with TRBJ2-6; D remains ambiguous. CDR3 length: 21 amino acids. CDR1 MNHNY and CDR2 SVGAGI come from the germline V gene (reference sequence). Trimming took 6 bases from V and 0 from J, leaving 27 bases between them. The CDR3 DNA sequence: TGTGCCAGCAGCCCCGCCCCTCTAAGGGATAGATTAAGCTCTGGGGCCAACGTCCTGACTTTC. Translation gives CASSPAPLRDRLSSGANVLTF.

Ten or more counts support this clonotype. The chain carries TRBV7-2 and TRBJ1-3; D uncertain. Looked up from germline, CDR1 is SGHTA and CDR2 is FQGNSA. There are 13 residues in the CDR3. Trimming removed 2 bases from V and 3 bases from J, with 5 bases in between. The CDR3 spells CASSLLGGNTIYF. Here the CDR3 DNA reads TGTGCCAGCAGCTTACTGGGTGGAAACACCATATATTTT.

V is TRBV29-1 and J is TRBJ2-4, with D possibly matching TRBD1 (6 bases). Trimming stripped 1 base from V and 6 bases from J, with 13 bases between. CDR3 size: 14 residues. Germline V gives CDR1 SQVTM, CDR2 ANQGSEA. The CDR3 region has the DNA TGCAGCGTTGAAGTCACAGGGTATGGAAACATTCAGTACTTC. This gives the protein CSVEVTGYGNIQYF.

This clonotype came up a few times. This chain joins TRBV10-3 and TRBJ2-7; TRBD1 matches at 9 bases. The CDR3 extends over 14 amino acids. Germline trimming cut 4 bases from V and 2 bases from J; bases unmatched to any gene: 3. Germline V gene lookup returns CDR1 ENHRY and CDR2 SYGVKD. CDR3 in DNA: TGTGCCATCAGTGCCGGGACAGGGACCTACGAGCAGTACTTC. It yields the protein CAISAGTGTYEQYF.

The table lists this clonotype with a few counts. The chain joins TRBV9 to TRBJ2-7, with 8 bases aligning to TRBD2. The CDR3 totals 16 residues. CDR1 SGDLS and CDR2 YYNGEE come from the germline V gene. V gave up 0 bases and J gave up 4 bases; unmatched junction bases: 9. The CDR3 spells CASSVGSGNYGYEQYF. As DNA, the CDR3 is TGTGCCAGCAGCGTAGGTAGCGGGAACTACGGGTACGAGCAGTACTTC.